This is a list of T cell receptor beta chains from one sample in a study of regulatory T cells in long-lasting Graves disease. TCRdb re-analysed the multiplex PCR reads in MiXCR, keeping a single row per CDR3 protein. The sample lists 200,000 to 250,000 distinct CDR3 sequences; around 20% were seen once. Sequences were derived from peripheral blood mononuclear cells (PBMCs), sampled at new diagnosis, from a patient treated with antithyroid drugs. The receptors were gathered from a female donor with Graves disease. Each CDR3 is given with its conserved first and last residue.

>TRBV12-3/TRBV12-4|TRBJ2-3
CASSTNSGRRDTQYF
>TRBV27|TRBJ2-7
CASSPGQGREQYF
>TRBV10-3|TRBJ2-3
CAISATSGLTTDTQYF
>TRBV19|TRBJ1-1
CASSIKTEDEAFF
>TRBV6-2/TRBV6-3|TRBJ1-1
CATGTGQGAAGNTEAFF
>TRBV3-1|TRBJ2-2
CASSPFSGASGGRTGELFF
>TRBV15|TRBJ2-2
CATSRDRQGPGELFF
>TRBV10-1|TRBJ1-6
CASSGNRNSPLHF
>TRBV18|TRBJ1-5
CASALRDRGSNQPQHF
>TRBV20-1|TRBJ2-2
CSADPLAGGPGTGELFF
>TRBV12-3/TRBV12-4|TRBJ1-1
CASSAQQGRGTEAFF
>TRBV6-2/TRBV6-3|TRBJ1-5
CASSSFDGLNQPQHF
>TRBV24-1|TRBJ2-7
CATSDPTPGQGSYEQYF
>TRBV7-2|TRBJ2-7
CASSDRTSGSYEQYF
>TRBV5-1|TRBJ2-3
CASKAASNTDTQYF
>TRBV2|TRBJ2-1
CASIQFPGTSGVRNEQFF
>TRBV5-1|TRBJ1-5
CASSLGGDSNRPQHF
>TRBV20-1|TRBJ2-7
CSARDPSRVTYEQYF
>TRBV20-1|TRBJ1-2
CSAAETGLGYGYTF
>TRBV5-1|TRBJ2-5
CASSELGQTETQYF
>TRBV20-1|TRBJ1-2
CSATVRDSNYGYTF
>TRBV5-1|TRBJ2-5
CASSLEPSGGETQYF
>TRBV3-1|TRBJ1-2
CASSQGQGRYGYTF
>TRBV19|TRBJ1-2
CASQTGNNYGYTF
>TRBV27|TRBJ2-7
CASSLSGGPYEQYF
>TRBV7-3|TRBJ2-7
CASSLTRFEGTYEQYF
>TRBV7-2|TRBJ2-7
CASAGLAGGGEQYF
>TRBV18|TRBJ2-1
CASSPGAVNEQFF
>TRBV20-1|TRBJ2-3
CSATLAGADTQYF
>TRBV20-1|TRBJ2-1
CSARHTTGASPNEQFF
>TRBV2|TRBJ2-5
CASGQGGETQYF
>TRBV18|TRBJ2-6
CASSPRTASGANVLTF
>TRBV11-2|TRBJ2-7
CASSRTVPSYEQYF
>TRBV5-1|TRBJ1-6
CASSLEGAYNSPLHF
>TRBV6-4|TRBJ1-4
CASSDSLRGGHEKLFF
>TRBV12-3/TRBV12-4|TRBJ2-7
CASSLMEGANEQYF